This is a list of T cell receptor beta chains from one sample in a study of blood T cell repertoires in COVID-19. Assay: immunoSEQ multiplex PCR; the TCRdb copy retains only in-frame clones and omits some. The sample lists 470,000 or so clones, around nine tenths occurring once. The material sequenced was peripheral blood. Every receptor here comes from a woman aged 30 to 39 with acute or convalescent COVID-19. CDR3s include the opening cysteine and the closing phenylalanine or tryptophan. D genes are given only for firm matches. The listing skips clone size in some rows; elsewhere it reads once, few, many or a size class.

>TRBJ1-1|TRBV19|-|-
TGTGCCAGTAGTATCCCCGGGAGGACTGAAGCTTTCTTT
CASSIPGRTEAFF
>TRBJ2-1|TRBV24-1|TRBD1|once
TGTGCCACCAGTGATTTCAAGGGGGCCAATGAGCAGTTCTTC
CATSDFKGANEQFF
>TRBJ1-1|TRBV28|TRBD1|-
TGTGCCAGCAGTTCGCCGACAGGGGGACACACTGAAGCTTTCTTT
CASSSPTGGHTEAFF
>TRBJ2-3|TRBV28|TRBD1|-
TGTGCCAGCAGTTCCCGGGACAGGTGGGGTCGCACAGATACGCAGTATTTT
CASSSRDRWGRTDTQYF
>TRBJ1-6|TRBV5-6|TRBD1|-
TGTGCCAGCAGGTACAGGGGTGTTAATTATTCACCCCTCCACTTT
CASRYRGVNYSPLHF
>TRBJ2-7|TRBV12-3/TRBV12-4|TRBD1|-
TGTGCCAGCCGTGGGACAGCCTACGAGCAGTACTTC
CASRGTAYEQYF
>TRBJ2-2|TRBV28|TRBD1|-
TGTGCCAGCAGTTTCCCTGGACAGGGGGCGAACACCGGGGAGCTGTTTTTT
CASSFPGQGANTGELFF
>TRBJ1-6|TRBV6-6|TRBD1|-
TGTGCCGTGCATGCGCGACAGGGTCTCCCTTCGGCCCTCCACTTT
CAVHARQGLPSALHF
>TRBJ2-2|TRBV11-3|-|-
TGTGCCAGCAGCTTAAATTCTTTGGGGGAGCTGTTTTTT
CASSLNSLGELFF
>TRBJ2-5|TRBV6-5|TRBD1|-
TGTGCCAGTTACGGACAGGGTCAAGAGACCCAGTACTTC
CASYGQGQETQYF
>TRBJ2-3|TRBV5-4|-|few
TGTGCCAGCAGCTTTGCCAGGGGGGTCGCAGATACGCAGTATTTT
CASSFARGVADTQYF
>TRBJ2-3|TRBV6-4|-|-
TGTGCCAGCAGTGACCAGAACACAGATACGCAGTATTTT
CASSDQNTDTQYF
>TRBJ2-7|TRBV28|-|-
TGTGCCAGCAGTCCTGCCCAGCGCGAGCAGTACTTC
CASSPAQREQYF
>TRBJ1-2|TRBV5-1|TRBD1|-
TGCGCCAGCAGCTCCCAGGACAGGGTTGGCGGCTACACCTTC
CASSSQDRVGGYTF
>TRBJ1-6|TRBV5-3|TRBD1|-
TGTGCCAGAAGCTTGACCCCCCAGGGGGCGAGGGGACCCCTCCACTTT
CARSLTPQGARGPLHF
>TRBJ2-5|TRBV5-1|-|-
TGCGCCAGCAGCGAGGGTAATGGAGAGACCCAGTACTTC
CASSEGNGETQYF
>TRBJ2-2|TRBV28|-|-
TGTGCCAGCAGACACAGGGATTTGATAAACACCGGGGAGCTGTTTTTT
CASRHRDLINTGELFF
>TRBJ1-5|TRBV28|-|-
TGTGCCAGCAGTTTTAGTCAGGGGACAAGGATCAATCAGCCCCAGCATTTT
CASSFSQGTRINQPQHF
>TRBJ1-6|TRBV6-2/TRBV6-3|-|-
TGTGCCAGCAGCGAATCCCCGTATAAATCTATACGAAGCTCCTATAATTCACCCCTCCACTTT
CASSESPYKSIRSSYNSPLHF
>TRBJ1-2|TRBV15|-|few
TGTGCCACCAGTCCAGGGGTTAACTATGGCTACACCTTC
CATSPGVNYGYTF
>TRBJ2-5|TRBV18|-|-
TGTGCCAGCTCACCGGGACTGGGGTACCAAGAGACCCAGTACTTC
CASSPGLGYQETQYF
>TRBJ1-2|TRBV28|TRBD1|-
TGTGCCAGCAGAAACAGGGGGCAACTCTTACTTAACTATGGCTACACCTTC
CASRNRGQLLLNYGYTF
>TRBJ2-3|TRBV11-2|TRBD2|-
TGTGCCAGCAGAGGACTAGCGGTTAGCACAGATACGCAGTATTTT
CASRGLAVSTDTQYF
>TRBJ2-1|TRBV29-1|TRBD1|-
TGCAGCGTCCTCCCTCTAAGGCAGGGGGTGGTCAATGAGCAGTTCTTC
CSVLPLRQGVVNEQFF
>TRBJ2-7|TRBV5-5|-|-
TGTGCCAGCAGCTTGGTCGCGAGGGAGCAGTACTTC
CASSLVAREQYF
>TRBJ1-6|TRBV28|TRBD1|-
TGTGCCAGCAGTTTGGCCACAGGGGCAGGCTCACCCCTCCACTTT
CASSLATGAGSPLHF
>TRBJ1-3|TRBV28|-|-
TGTGCCAGCAGGGGACTGGGCGGAAACACCATATATTTT
CASRGLGGNTIYF
>TRBJ1-2|TRBV9|-|-
TGTGCCAGCAGCGTTGACCCTTGGGGGGATAACTATGGCTACACCTTC
CASSVDPWGDNYGYTF
>TRBJ1-4|TRBV6-5|TRBD1|once
TGTGCCAGCAGCAGGACAGGGGGGATTTATGAAAAACTGTTTTTT
CASSRTGGIYEKLFF
>TRBJ1-5|TRBV28|TRBD1|-
TGTGCCAGCGAACCTCCGACAGGGGCTCCTAGCAATCAGCCCCAGCATTTT
CASEPPTGAPSNQPQHF
>TRBJ1-3|TRBV5-4|TRBD1|few
TGTGCCAGCAGTTATTACCGGGACAGGGGAAACACCATATATTTT
CASSYYRDRGNTIYF
>TRBJ2-5|TRBV5-1|-|-
TGCGCCAGCAGCTTGGAGGGGTCAGGGCGGGAGACCCAGTACTTC
CASSLEGSGRETQYF
>TRBJ2-7|TRBV30|TRBD2|-
TGTGCCTGGGGCGGGGGTTCCCCCTACGAGCAGTACTTC
CAWGGGSPYEQYF
>TRBJ1-3|TRBV30|-|-
TGTGCCTGGAGTCCAACAGTCGGAAACACCATATATTTT
CAWSPTVGNTIYF
>TRBJ2-3|TRBV3-1/TRBV3-2|TRBD1|-
TGTGCCAGCAGCGGGACAGGGGGCGATACGCAGTATTTT
CASSGTGGDTQYF
>TRBJ1-2|TRBV12-3/TRBV12-4|-|-
TGTGCCAGCACCCCAGAAACAGACTATGGCTACACCTTC
CASTPETDYGYTF
>TRBJ2-1|TRBV4-1|-|-
TGCGCCAGCAGCCGGGAGGAGAGCCTACCAAACAATGAGCAGTTCTTC
CASSREESLPNNEQFF
>TRBJ2-1|TRBV4-1|-|-
TGCGCCAGCAGCCAAGATGCGGCCGGCGGGGCCGTCTACAATGAGCAGTTCTTC
CASSQDAAGGAVYNEQFF
>TRBJ2-1|TRBV3-1/TRBV3-2|TRBD1|-
TGTGCCAGCAGCCTTTTGACAGGGGACAATGAGCAGTTCTTC
CASSLLTGDNEQFF
>TRBJ2-3|TRBV4-2|-|-
TGTGCCAGCAGCCAAGATGGCGGGGGCCCCACAGATACGCAGTATTTT
CASSQDGGGPTDTQYF
>TRBJ2-3|TRBV11-2|-|once
TGTGCCAGCAGCCGAACTTTATCCGATACGCAGTATTTT
CASSRTLSDTQYF
>TRBJ1-3|TRBV29-1|TRBD1|-
TGCAGCGTTGAAGATCTAAACAGGGGAGTTGGAAACACCATATATTTT
CSVEDLNRGVGNTIYF
>TRBJ2-7|TRBV6-5|-|-
TGTGCCAGCAGTTTAACAGTCACCTACGAGCAGTACTTC
CASSLTVTYEQYF
>TRBJ2-7|TRBV5-6|TRBD1|-
TGTGCCAGCAGCTTGGGACGGACAGGGCTCTACGAGCAGTACTTC
CASSLGRTGLYEQYF
>TRBJ1-2|TRBV19|TRBD1|-
TGTGCCAGTAGTATCGGACAGGGGAGTACTTACTATGGCTACACCTTC
CASSIGQGSTYYGYTF
>TRBJ1-5|TRBV28|-|-
TGTGCCAGCAGTTTAAGGGCAGGGTCCAATCAGCCCCAGCATTTT
CASSLRAGSNQPQHF
>TRBJ1-6|TRBV4-1|TRBD1|-
TGCGCCAGCAGCCCGAAGGGGACAGTCCCGAGGAATTCACCCCTCCACTTT
CASSPKGTVPRNSPLHF
>TRBJ2-7|TRBV28|-|-
TGTGCCAGCACAGAAAATTACGAGCAGTACTTC
CASTENYEQYF
>TRBJ1-1|TRBV5-1|TRBD1|-
TGCGCCAGCAGCTTGACAGGGGGCACTGAAGCTTTCTTT
CASSLTGGTEAFF
>TRBJ2-1|TRBV19|TRBD1|-
TGTGCCAGTAGTTCCCGGGACAGGGCAGGGAATGAGCAGTTCTTC
CASSSRDRAGNEQFF
>TRBJ2-5|TRBV2|TRBD2|-
TGTGCCAGCAGTGATTTTAGCGGGGGTCTTGGGACCCAGTACTTC
CASSDFSGGLGTQYF